These 20 T cell receptor beta chains share one sample of origin, sequenced in a study of T cell changes during pregnancy in multiple sclerosis. The repertoire was sequenced with immunoSEQ multiplex PCR; TCRdb's copy has only in-frame clones and lacks some. This sample has about 63,000 clones, with about 93% found just once. Here the sequenced sample was CD8+ T cells from peripheral blood mononuclear cells, taken in the second trimester of pregnancy. These receptors came from a female donor with multiple sclerosis, enrolled in a pregnancy study.

CDR3 in amino acids: CASSGQGTDTQYF. CDR3 nucleotides: TGCGCCAGCAGTGGCCAGGGCACAGATACGCAGTATTTT. The chain is built from TRBV5-1 and TRBJ2-3; D not certain. The CDR3 spans 13 residues. V was shortened by 5 bases and J by 1 base, with 8 bases between the two germline ends. Per the germline V gene, CDR1 is SGHRS and CDR2 is YFSETQ.

The chain is built from TRBV7-2 and TRBJ1-3; TRBD1 agrees at 7 bases. Germline V CDR1 and CDR2: SGHTA, FQGNSA. This CDR3 comprises 16 residues. Trimming at V came to 4 bases and at J to 2 bases, leaving 8 bases not matched to a gene. The CDR3 DNA is TGTGCCAGCAGCTCTGACAGGGATTTTCCTGGAAACACCATATATTTT. It translates to CASSSDRDFPGNTIYF.

This chain connects TRBV29-1 to TRBJ1-2; no clear D. Between the trimmed V and J ends, which lost 6 bases and 3 bases, there was a span of 8 bases. Germline V gives CDR1 SQVTM, CDR2 ANQGSEA. The CDR3 consists of 11 residues. Written as DNA, the CDR3 is TGCAGCGTGACAATTGACTATGGCTACACCTTC. Protein product: CSVTIDYGYTF.

The V and J genes are TRBV30 and TRBJ2-7; TRBD1 matches 9 bases. Germline V gene sequence: CDR1 GTSNPN, CDR2 SVGIG (reference sequence). The V and J ends lost 1 base and 0 bases, in that order; junction bases with no gene match: 1. The CDR3 covers 14 residues. For the CDR3, the DNA is TGTGCCTGGAGTGCGGGACAGGGCTCCTACGAGCAGTACTTC. This sequence encodes CAWSAGQGSYEQYF.

This chain uses TRBV30 with TRBJ2-1, with 11 nucleotides matching TRBD2. V dropped 2 bases and J dropped 3; count of bases not matched to a gene: 6. Germline lookup yields CDR1 GTSNPN and CDR2 SVGIG (reference sequence). This CDR3 is built from 16 residues. The DNA of the CDR3 is TGTGCCTGGAGTCAGGGACTAGCGGACTACTACAATGAGCAGTTCTTC. This codes for CAWSQGLADYYNEQFF.

The V call is TRBV19, the J call TRBJ1-1; the D gene is possibly TRBD1 (6 bases). The V end was cut by 1 base, the J end by 4 bases, with 10 bases between. This CDR3 is built from 14 residues. From germline, CDR1 is LNHDA and CDR2 SQIVND (reference sequence). CDR3 coding DNA: TGTGCCAGTAGTATAGCCCAGGGGACCACTGAAGCTTTCTTT. Its protein is CASSIAQGTTEAFF.

V and J are TRBV27 and TRBJ1-5; 7 bases map to TRBD1. Trimming removed 8 bases from V and 5 bases from J; junction bases left unmatched: 9. This CDR3 is built from 14 residues. Germline CDR1 and CDR2: MNHEY and SMNVEV (reference sequence). In DNA, the CDR3 is TGTGCCAGCTCTCCCGGGACAGACCATCAGCCCCAGCATTTT. Its protein product is CASSPGTDHQPQHF.

The chain links TRBV5-1 to TRBJ2-1, with 8 bases fitting TRBD1. J gave up 2 bases and V 0 bases, and 4 bases lay outside the gene matches. The CDR3 spans 16 residues. Germline CDR1 reads SGHRS; CDR2 reads YFSETQ. The CDR3 region has the DNA TGCGCCAGCAGCTTGGCCCCAGGGGGCGCCTACAATGAGCAGTTCTTC. Its protein product is CASSLAPGGAYNEQFF.

The V gene is TRBV9, the J gene TRBJ2-2; no clear D gene. V was shortened by 3 bases and J by 0 bases, with 12 bases between the two germline ends. Germline CDR1 is SGDLS and CDR2 is YYNGEE. The length of the CDR3 is 16 residues. Here the CDR3 reads CASSARRGPNTGELFF. The CDR3 DNA follows: TGTGCCAGCAGCGCCCGTAGAGGCCCGAACACCGGGGAGCTGTTTTTT.

The genes are TRBV7-9 and TRBJ2-3, with TRBD2 matching 12 bases. This CDR3 is 16 amino acids long. Germline V lookup: CDR1 SEHNR, CDR2 FQNEAQ (reference sequence). The V gene end was trimmed by 4 bases and the J gene end by 2 bases; junction bases not matched to a gene: 4. The CDR3 DNA sequence: TGTGCCAGCAGCTCCCGGACTAGCGGGATCACAGATACGCAGTATTTT. Protein: CASSSRTSGITDTQYF.

This sequence joins TRBV6-4 and TRBJ2-3; 11 nucleotides agree with TRBD2. This CDR3 region has 15 residues. Losses at the gene ends were 5 bases for V and 0 bases for J; bases not matched to a gene: 1. The germline V gene has CDR1 MRHNA and CDR2 SNTAGT. The CDR3 is CASSRTSGSTDTQYF. In nucleotides, the CDR3 is TGTGCCAGCAGTCGGACTAGCGGGAGCACAGATACGCAGTATTTT.

The chain recombines TRBV9 with TRBJ2-3; a weak D match, TRBD1 (6 bases). The CDR3 loop spans 15 amino acids. Germline V gives CDR1 SGDLS, CDR2 YYNGEE. The ends were cut back, 4 bases at V and 5 bases at J, with 17 bases in the middle. In DNA, the CDR3 is TGTGCCAGCAGCTCTCGCCCCGGACAGAGAGATACGCAGTATTTT. It encodes CASSSRPGQRDTQYF.

This chain uses TRBV30 with TRBJ1-1; TRBD1 matches at 8 bases. The ends lost 4 bases at V and 1 base at J; junction bases unmatched: 2. Germline CDR1 GTSNPN, CDR2 SVGIG (reference sequence). This CDR3 spans 13 amino acids. CDR3 coding DNA: TGTGCCTGGACGGGACAGGCGAACACTGAAGCTTTCTTT. Encoded protein: CAWTGQANTEAFF.

This chain connects TRBV7-9 to TRBJ2-7; 8 nucleotides agree with TRBD2. Per germline, CDR1 SEHNR and CDR2 FQNEAQ (reference sequence). This CDR3 has 16 amino acids. Trimming took 3 bases from V and 3 from J; bases not matched to a gene: 10. The DNA of the CDR3 is TGTGCCAGCAGCTTTCAGACTAGCGAACGATACTACGAGCAGTACTTC. Translating gives CASSFQTSERYYEQYF.

The chain uses TRBV7-3 and TRBJ2-2, with 7 bases identical to TRBD1. Germline V gene sequence: CDR1 SGHTA, CDR2 FQGTGA. The trim removed 5 bases at V and 1 base at J, leaving 7 bases unmatched. The CDR3 covers 16 residues. This CDR3 reads CASSLSRDRNTGELFF. The CDR3 bases are TGTGCCAGCAGCCTATCCCGGGACAGGAACACCGGGGAGCTGTTTTTT. Based on the CDR3 plus reference TRBV7-3 and TRBJ2-2, the full variable domain is GAGVSQTPSNKVTEKGKYVELRCDPISGHTALYWYRQSLGQGPEFLIYFQGTGAADDSGLPNDRFFAVRPEGSVSTLKIQRTERGDSAVYLCASSLSRDRNTGELFFGEGSRLTVL.

The V gene is TRBV10-3, the J gene TRBJ2-7; maybe TRBD1 (6 bases). Between the trimmed V and J ends, which lost 6 bases and 0 bases, there was a span of 12 bases. This CDR3 is built from 14 residues. The germline V gene encodes CDR1 ENHRY and CDR2 SYGVKD. CDR3 DNA sequence: TGTGCCATCAGCCCACAGGGATCCTCCTACGAGCAGTACTTC. As protein: CAISPQGSSYEQYF.

The chain links TRBV7-2 to TRBJ2-7; tentative D call: TRBD2 (6 bases). Germline values: CDR1 SGHTA, CDR2 FQGNSA. This CDR3 contains 14 residues. V was cut by 1 base and J by 1 base, with 8 bases left in between. CDR3 nucleotides: TGTGCCAGCAGCTTAGGCGGGGCATCCTACGAGCAGTACTTC. Its translation: CASSLGGASYEQYF.

V is TRBV7-3 and J is TRBJ2-1; unclear D gene. Germline V lookup: CDR1 SGHTA, CDR2 FQGTGA. V was clipped by 4 bases and J by 4 bases, with 5 bases between them. This CDR3 spans 12 amino acids. CDR3 coding DNA: TGTGCCAGCAGCTCCGTATACAATGAGCAGTTCTTC. It is translated as CASSSVYNEQFF.

The V and J genes are TRBV19 and TRBJ2-1, with 8 nucleotides matching TRBD2. Per the germline V gene, CDR1 is LNHDA and CDR2 is SQIVND (reference sequence). Trimming removed 8 bases from V and 8 bases from J; junction bases left unmatched: 8. The CDR3 has 13 amino acids. CDR3 amino acids: CASSSGSFDEQFF. In nucleotides, the CDR3 is TGTGCCAGTTCCAGCGGGAGTTTTGATGAGCAGTTCTTC.

Note on this clone: Other DNA variants within this sample encode the same CDR3. This rearrangement joins TRBV27 to TRBJ2-1; 9 bases align to TRBD1. The V gene end was trimmed by 4 bases and the J gene end by 2 bases; junction bases not matched to a gene: 3. The CDR3 contains 15 residues. The germline CDR1 and CDR2 sequences are MNHEY and SMNVEV (reference sequence). The CDR3 sequence is CASSSRDRAYNEQFF. The CDR3, as DNA: TGTGCCAGCAGTTCTCGGGACAGGGCCTACAATGAGCAGTTCTTC.